The sequence of this TCR beta chain was determined in a study of PD-1 blockade in mismatch repair-deficient tumors. Study context: Enrolled about 2012-2016, patients had progressing, pretreated mismatch repair-deficient cancers of about a dozen types. Findings and limits, study-wide: Rapid post-treatment expansion, then contraction, generally preceding radiologic response, marked tumor-resident clones.

PCR or immunohistochemistry showed mismatch repair deficiency in every enrolled patient. Three pembrolizumab responders had their TCRs sequenced. Concerning this clone itself: Its antigen is still unknown.

This CDR3 is built from 15 residues. The V end was cut by 4 bases, the J end by 7 bases, with 17 bases between. The germline V gene has CDR1 SGHRS and CDR2 YFSETQ. The data were produced by immunoSEQ multiplex PCR, yet TCRdb's version contains in-frame clones alone and is incomplete. The table includes roughly 45,000 clones, around 77% detected once. The V call is TRBV5-1, the J call TRBJ1-4; no clear D. Sequencing used PBMCs, obtained before pembrolizumab treatment. The clonotype originates from an adult with mismatch repair-deficient cancer. CDR3 loop: CASSLEGFRSEKLFF. The DNA of the CDR3 is TGCGCCAGCAGCCTCGAAGGGTTTCGGTCTGAAAAACTGTTTTTT.